The 27 T cell receptor beta chains below all came from one sample that was sequenced in a study of blood T cell repertoires in COVID-19. TCRdb keeps only in-frame clones here, not all; method: immunoSEQ multiplex PCR. The table shows around 250,000 clones, with 85% to 90% occurring only once. The sample comprised PBMCs or T cells enriched from blood (not recorded which). The origin of the receptors is a woman aged 50 to 65 who had recovered from COVID-19.

The rearrangement uses TRBV18 and TRBJ2-1, with 10 bases fitting TRBD2. V shed 4 bases and J 8 bases; nucleotides not matched to a gene: 8. Germline CDR1 KGHSH, CDR2 LQKENI. The CDR3 has 15 residues. The CDR3 DNA is TGTGCCAGCTCACTATTACTAGCGGGGTCAGATGAGCAGTTCTTC. Amino acid sequence: CASSLLLAGSDEQFF.

This clone showed up just once. The rearrangement uses TRBV18 and TRBJ1-1; D is perhaps TRBD1 (5 bases). Germline-derived CDR1 and CDR2 are KGHSH and LQKENI. CDR3 length equals 15 residues. Trimming removed 6 bases from V and 1 base from J, with 15 bases in between. The CDR3 spells CASSNAGGGNTEAFF. For the CDR3, the DNA is TGTGCCAGCTCCAACGCCGGGGGAGGGAACACTGAAGCTTTCTTT. Based on the CDR3 plus reference TRBV18 and TRBJ1-1, the full variable domain is NAGVMQNPRHLVRRRGQEARLRCSPMKGHSHVYWYRQLPEEGLKFMVYLQKENIIDESGMPKERFSAEFPKEGPSILRIQQVVRGDSAAYFCASSNAGGGNTEAFFGQGTRLTVV.

The CDR3 DNA reads as TGCGCCAGCAGACAACAGGGGGCGAATCGGGGTGGCGAAAAACTGTTTTTT. The encoded protein is CASRQQGANRGGEKLFF. The chain couples TRBV5-1 to TRBJ1-4, with 9 bases that match TRBD1. The germline V gene has CDR1 SGHRS and CDR2 YFSETQ. V lost 5 bases and J lost 8; bases outside the gene matches: 16. CDR3 length: 17 amino acids.

The rearrangement uses TRBV12-5 and TRBJ1-2, with no clear D. Looked up from germline, CDR1 is LGHNT and CDR2 is FRNRAP. The CDR3 contains 13 residues. V was cut by 1 base and J by 4 bases, with 7 bases left in between. The CDR3 DNA sequence: TGTGCTAGTGGTTTGGGGCCATCCTATGGCTACACCTTC. Translating it yields CASGLGPSYGYTF. The full variable domain, rest sourced from reference TRBV12-5 and TRBJ1-2, is DARVTQTPRHKVTEMGQEVTMRCQPILGHNTVFWYRQTMMQGLELLAYFRNRAPLDDSGMPKDRFSAEMPDATLATLKIQPSEPRDSAVYFCASGLGPSYGYTFGSGTRLTVV.

V and J are TRBV9 and TRBJ2-6, with D possibly matching TRBD2 (5 bases). Per the germline V gene, CDR1 is SGDLS and CDR2 is YYNGEE. The CDR3 has 16 residues. Trimming cost V 1 base and J 4 bases, with 12 bases left between them. CDR3 protein: CASSVSGAAGANVLTF. CDR3 sequence (DNA): TGTGCCAGCAGCGTAAGCGGAGCGGCCGGGGCCAACGTCCTGACTTTC.

The V call is TRBV2, the J call TRBJ2-5; the match to TRBD1 covers 7 bases. This CDR3 comprises 13 residues. V trimming: 7 bases; J trimming: 5 bases; junction bases outside the gene matches: 7. CDR1 and CDR2 from the germline V gene are SNHLY and FYNNEI. This chain's CDR3 is CASIYRGRETQYF. The CDR3 nucleotides read TGTGCCAGCATTTACAGGGGTAGGGAGACCCAGTACTTC.

The chain links TRBV28 to TRBJ1-1, with D possibly matching TRBD1 (6 bases). The V end lost 6 bases, the J end lost 7 bases, and 12 bases lay between the germline ends. CDR1 is MDHEN, CDR2 SYDVKM, per germline. This CDR3 is 12 amino acids long. DNA for the CDR3: TGTGCCAGCAGCCCTCTCAGGGGTGAAGCTTTCTTT. It specifies CASSPLRGEAFF. Drawing the rest from reference TRBV28 and TRBJ1-1, the complete variable domain is DVKVTQSSRYLVKRTGEKVFLECVQDMDHENMFWYRQDPGLGLRLIYFSYDVKMKEKGDIPEGYSVSREKKERFSLILESASTNQTSMYLCASSPLRGEAFFGQGTRLTVV.

The chain is built from TRBV28 and TRBJ1-2; 10 positions match TRBD1. This CDR3 contains 15 residues. Trimming at V came to 6 bases and at J to 4 bases, leaving 8 bases not matched to a gene. Germline V gene sequence: CDR1 MDHEN, CDR2 SYDVKM. The CDR3 loop is CASSSGTGVLYGYTF. The CDR3 nucleotides read TGTGCCAGCAGCTCCGGGACAGGGGTCCTCTATGGCTACACCTTC.

This clone was seen only a few times. The chain combines TRBV6-2 or TRBV6-3 with TRBJ2-7, with TRBD2 matching over 8 bases. Per the germline V gene, CDR1 is MNHEY and CDR2 is SVGEGT. The CDR3 extends over 14 amino acids. V shed 5 bases and J 0 bases; nucleotides not matched to a gene: 3. The CDR3 sequence is CASSRGGTSYEQYF. The DNA of the CDR3 is TGTGCCAGCAGTCGGGGGGGTACCTCCTACGAGCAGTACTTC.

The chain couples TRBV7-9 to TRBJ1-5, with D maybe TRBD1 (6 bases). Trimming left V 5 bases short and J 5 bases short, with 16 bases between. The length of the CDR3 is 15 residues. Germline CDR1 and CDR2: SEHNR and FQNEAQ (reference sequence). CDR3 protein: CASSPSRGGDQPQHF. The CDR3, as DNA: TGTGCCAGCAGCCCCTCAAGGGGGGGTGATCAGCCCCAGCATTTT.

J is TRBJ2-3 and V is TRBV2; 13 bases map to TRBD2. The CDR3 runs 16 residues. The V gene's germline CDR1 is SNHLY and CDR2 FYNNEI. V lost 6 bases, J lost 7 bases, and 10 bases stayed unmatched. Here the CDR3 DNA reads TGTGCCAGCAGAGCCCCGACTAGCGGGAGGAGTCATACGCAGTATTTT. Translating it yields CASRAPTSGRSHTQYF. The full variable domain, with the rest looked up from reference TRBV2 and TRBJ2-3, is EPEVTQTPSHQVTQMGQEVILRCVPISNHLYFYWYRQILGQKVEFLVSFYNNEISEKSEIFDDQFSVERPDGSNFTLKIRSTKLEDSAMYFCASRAPTSGRSHTQYFGPGTRLTVL.

The chain couples TRBV6-5 to TRBJ2-1, with D unclear. V was shortened by 4 bases and J by 9 bases, with 13 bases between the two germline ends. The CDR3 sequence is 13 residues long. Germline V CDR1 and CDR2: MNHEY, SVGAGI. CDR3 sequence (DNA): TGTGCCAGCAGTTCGACTGCGATTGGTGAGCAGTTCTTC. Its translation: CASSSTAIGEQFF.

This clone is a singleton in its sample. The gene calls are TRBV5-1 and TRBJ1-2; possible D gene TRBD1, 6 bases. The germline gives CDR1 SGHRS, CDR2 YFSETQ. The length of the CDR3 is 15 residues. The V and J ends lost 4 bases and 6 bases respectively, with 19 bases between them. The CDR3 DNA sequence: TGCGCCAGCAGCCCAAGTGGTATGGCAGGGGATGGCTACACCTTC. It is translated as CASSPSGMAGDGYTF. The whole variable domain, remainder taken from reference TRBV5-1 and TRBJ1-2, is KAGVTQTPRYLIKTRGQQVTLSCSPISGHRSVSWYQQTPGQGLQFLFEYFSETQRNKGNFPGRFSGRQFSNSRSEMNVSTLELGDSALYLCASSPSGMAGDGYTFGSGTRLTVV.

The CDR3 DNA is TGTGCCAGTACCTCCTCAGGCATAACAAGCTCACCCCTCCACTTT. As protein: CASTSSGITSSPLHF. The V and J genes are TRBV19 and TRBJ1-6, with D uncertain. Looked up from germline, CDR1 is LNHDA and CDR2 is SQIVND (reference sequence). Trimming left V 7 bases short and J 10 bases short, with 20 bases between. The CDR3 runs to 15 residues.

The V and J genes are TRBV7-2 and TRBJ2-3, with TRBD1 matching 10 bases. Germline values: CDR1 SGHTA, CDR2 FQGNSA. There are 16 residues in the CDR3. V lost 3 bases, J lost 0 bases, and 3 bases stayed unmatched. DNA of the CDR3: TGTGCCAGCAGCTTGGTGGGACAGGGGAGCACAGATACGCAGTATTTT. Amino acids: CASSLVGQGSTDTQYF.

The count of this clone is one. The genes are TRBV5-5 and TRBJ1-2; perhaps TRBD1 as D (5 bases). CDR1 and CDR2 (germline): SGHKS, YYEKEE (reference sequence). This CDR3 contains 15 residues. The V end was cut by 0 bases, the J end by 4 bases, with 13 bases between. The CDR3: CASSLASGGSYGYTF. CDR3 DNA sequence: TGTGCCAGCAGCTTGGCAAGCGGGGGGAGCTATGGCTACACCTTC.

This clone was counted once. The gene calls are TRBV6-6 and TRBJ2-3, with TRBD2 matching 7 bases. This CDR3 contains 18 residues. Germline V lookup: CDR1 MNHNY, CDR2 SVGAGI (reference sequence). V shed 6 bases, J shed 5 bases, and the junction held 20 bases outside the gene matches. In nucleotides, the CDR3 is TGTGCCAGCAGCCGACCCCCTGGACTTGGTTGGGGGGGAGATACGCAGTATTTT. It encodes CASSRPPGLGWGGDTQYF.

This chain joins TRBV10-3 and TRBJ2-1; a weak D match, TRBD1 (5 bases). The V and J ends lost 4 bases and 3 bases respectively, with 16 bases between them. The germline V gene has CDR1 ENHRY and CDR2 SYGVKD. This CDR3 spans 16 amino acids. The CDR3 coding sequence is TGTGCCATCAGTGGATCAACAGGACCTCTCTACAATGAGCAGTTCTTC. Protein: CAISGSTGPLYNEQFF.

V and J are TRBV10-3 and TRBJ2-3, with D tentatively TRBD1 (5 bases). This CDR3 region has 13 residues. Trimming stripped 4 bases from V and 5 bases from J, with 10 bases between. Germline lookup yields CDR1 ENHRY and CDR2 SYGVKD. The CDR3 DNA sequence: TGTGCCATCAGTGGCGCAACAGGAGATACGCAGTATTTT. Encoded protein: CAISGATGDTQYF.

The chain has TRBV6-5 and TRBJ2-3; 9 positions agree with TRBD1. V lost 5 bases, J lost 4 bases, and 7 bases stayed unmatched. The CDR3 contains 15 residues. The germline V gene encodes CDR1 MNHEY and CDR2 SVGAGI. CDR3 amino acids: CASSLGTGYSDTQYF. In nucleotides, the CDR3 is TGTGCCAGCAGTCTTGGGACAGGGTATTCAGATACGCAGTATTTT.

The chain employs TRBV18 and TRBJ2-5; weak D call: TRBD2 (6 bases). V was trimmed by 5 bases and J by 1 base, leaving 11 bases between them. Germline CDR1 and CDR2: KGHSH and LQKENI. The CDR3 has 14 residues. CDR3 sequence: CASSGGGVQETQYF. The DNA for the CDR3 is TGTGCCAGCTCAGGAGGAGGGGTCCAAGAGACCCAGTACTTC.

The chain couples TRBV28 to TRBJ2-3; 10 bases line up with TRBD1. The CDR3 runs 15 residues. Germline V gene lookup returns CDR1 MDHEN and CDR2 SYDVKM. Trimming removed 8 bases from V and 6 bases from J; junction bases left unmatched: 11. CDR3 residues: CASPTRQGALDTQYF. As DNA, the CDR3 is TGTGCCAGCCCAACCCGACAGGGGGCTTTGGATACGCAGTATTTT.

This clone was observed a handful of times. The rearrangement uses TRBV2 and TRBJ1-5; TRBD1 aligns across 12 bases. The J segment lost 0 bases and the V segment lost 6 bases, leaving 6 bases of the junction unmatched. Germline CDR1 and CDR2: SNHLY and FYNNEI. The CDR3 sequence is 17 residues long. CDR3 amino acids: CASRGDRGHNSNQPQHF. In DNA, the CDR3 is TGTGCCAGCAGAGGGGACAGGGGGCACAATAGCAATCAGCCCCAGCATTTT.

The chain employs TRBV5-1 and TRBJ1-5, with 7 bases matching TRBD1. V lost 3 bases to trimming and J lost 7 bases; unmatched junction nucleotides: 10. The germline V gene encodes CDR1 SGHRS and CDR2 YFSETQ. The CDR3 contains 15 residues. The DNA of the CDR3 is TGCGCCAGCAGCTCGTCAGGGGGAATAGACCAGCCCCAGCATTTT. It is translated as CASSSSGGIDQPQHF.

The V and J genes are TRBV4-1 and TRBJ1-4, with a tentative D call TRBD1 (5 bases). Germline V gives CDR1 MGHRA, CDR2 YSYEKL. The CDR3 length is 17 residues. With 4 bases removed from V and 8 bases from J, the gap between germline ends came to 23 bases. CDR3 sequence reads: CASSPARAGRLGEKLFF. The CDR3 DNA follows: TGCGCCAGCAGCCCTGCACGGGCAGGGCGGTTAGGAGAAAAACTGTTTTTT.

J is TRBJ2-2 and V is TRBV25-1; D not resolved. Trimming cost V 2 bases and J 6 bases, with 7 bases left between them. The germline CDR1 and CDR2 sequences are MGHDK and SYGVNS. The CDR3 loop spans 13 amino acids. CDR3 coding DNA: TGTGCCAGCAGTGAAGTAATCCCCGGGGAGCTGTTTTTT. Amino acids: CASSEVIPGELFF.

The chain joins TRBV5-1 to TRBJ1-3; unclear D gene. The CDR3 consists of 16 residues. Germline CDR1 reads SGHRS; CDR2 reads YFSETQ. V lost 0 bases, J lost 2 bases, and 12 bases lay in between. The CDR3 DNA is TGCGCCAGCAGCTTGGGATCTTCGGCGGCTGGAAACACCATATATTTT. The encoded protein is CASSLGSSAAGNTIYF.